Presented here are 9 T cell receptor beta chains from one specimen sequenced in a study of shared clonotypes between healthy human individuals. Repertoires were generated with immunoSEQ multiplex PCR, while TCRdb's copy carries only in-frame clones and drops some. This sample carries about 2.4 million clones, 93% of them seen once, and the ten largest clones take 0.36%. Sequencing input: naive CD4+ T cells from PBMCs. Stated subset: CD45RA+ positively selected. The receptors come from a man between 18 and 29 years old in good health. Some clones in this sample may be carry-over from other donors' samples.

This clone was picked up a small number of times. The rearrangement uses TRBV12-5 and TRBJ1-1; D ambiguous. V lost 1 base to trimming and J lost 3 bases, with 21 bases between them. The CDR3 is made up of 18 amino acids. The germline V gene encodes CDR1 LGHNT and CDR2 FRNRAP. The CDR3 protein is CASGLGWGATREDTEAFF. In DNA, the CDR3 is TGTGCTAGTGGTTTGGGGTGGGGAGCGACCCGGGAGGACACTGAAGCTTTCTTT.

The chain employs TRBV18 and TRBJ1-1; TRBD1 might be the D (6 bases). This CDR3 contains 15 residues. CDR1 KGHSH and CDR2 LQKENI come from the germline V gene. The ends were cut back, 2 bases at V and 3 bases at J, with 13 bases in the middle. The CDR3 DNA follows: TGTGCCAGCTCACCAGCAGGAGGGGGGGACACTGAAGCTTTCTTT. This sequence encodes CASSPAGGGDTEAFF.

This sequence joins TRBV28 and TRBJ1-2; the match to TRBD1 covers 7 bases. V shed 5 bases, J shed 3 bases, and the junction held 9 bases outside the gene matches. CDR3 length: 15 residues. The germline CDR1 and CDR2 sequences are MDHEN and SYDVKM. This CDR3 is CASSPQGGFHYGYTF. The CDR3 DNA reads TGTGCCAGCAGTCCTCAGGGGGGATTTCACTATGGCTACACCTTC.

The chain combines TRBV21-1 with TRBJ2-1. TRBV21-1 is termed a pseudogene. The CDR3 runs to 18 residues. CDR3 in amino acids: CASSKEIMVVASDNEQFF. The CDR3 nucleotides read TGTGCCAGCAGCAAAGAAATAATGGTAGTGGCAAGTGACAATGAGCAGTTCTTC.

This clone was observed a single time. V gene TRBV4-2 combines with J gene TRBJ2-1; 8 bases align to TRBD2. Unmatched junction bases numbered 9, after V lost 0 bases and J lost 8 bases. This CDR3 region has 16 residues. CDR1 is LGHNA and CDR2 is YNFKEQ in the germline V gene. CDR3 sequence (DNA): TGTGCCAGCAGCCAAGAACTCGGGAGGGCCACCGATGAGCAGTTCTTC. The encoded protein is CASSQELGRATDEQFF.

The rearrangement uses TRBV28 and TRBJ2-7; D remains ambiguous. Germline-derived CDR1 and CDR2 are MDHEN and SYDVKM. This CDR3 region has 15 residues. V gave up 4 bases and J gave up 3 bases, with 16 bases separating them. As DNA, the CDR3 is TGTGCCAGCAGTTCCTCGGGCGGCCTGATCTACGAGCAGTACTTC. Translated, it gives CASSSSGGLIYEQYF.

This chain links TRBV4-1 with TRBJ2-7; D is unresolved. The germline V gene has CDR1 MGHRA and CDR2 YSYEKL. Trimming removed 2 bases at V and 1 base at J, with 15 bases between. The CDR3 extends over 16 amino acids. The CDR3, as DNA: TGCGCCAGCAGCCAACTCCTAATGGGCAGTTCCTACGAGCAGTACTTC. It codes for CASSQLLMGSSYEQYF.

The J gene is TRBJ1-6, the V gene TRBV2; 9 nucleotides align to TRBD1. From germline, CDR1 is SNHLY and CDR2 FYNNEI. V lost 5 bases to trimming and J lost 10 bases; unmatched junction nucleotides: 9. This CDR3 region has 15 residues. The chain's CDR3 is CASSPRTGGGSPLHF. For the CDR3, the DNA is TGTGCCAGCAGTCCCCGTACAGGGGGCGGATCACCCCTCCACTTT.

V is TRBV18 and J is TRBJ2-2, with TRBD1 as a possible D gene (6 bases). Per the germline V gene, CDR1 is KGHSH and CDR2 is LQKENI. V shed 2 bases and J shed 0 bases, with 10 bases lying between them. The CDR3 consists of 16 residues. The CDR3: CASSPFGTTNTGELFF. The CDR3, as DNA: TGTGCCAGCTCACCATTTGGGACAACGAACACCGGGGAGCTGTTTTTT.